Following are 9 T cell receptor beta chains from one sample sequenced in a study of T cell changes during pregnancy in multiple sclerosis. This table comes from immunoSEQ multiplex PCR, and its TCRdb copy is limited to in-frame clones, with some not included. Of more than 45,000 clones in the sample, over 80% were seen once. Material: CD4+ T cells from peripheral blood mononuclear cells, obtained after pregnancy. These receptors were obtained from a female donor with multiple sclerosis, enrolled in a pregnancy study.

This chain uses TRBV6-5 with TRBJ1-5; 8 nucleotides agree with TRBD1. J lost 5 bases, V lost 6 bases, and 0 bases had no gene match. The CDR3 is 12 amino acids. Germline V gene data show CDR1 as MNHEY and CDR2 as SVGAGI. CDR3 bases: TGTGCCAGCAGGACAGGGGATCAGCCCCAGCATTTT. It encodes CASRTGDQPQHF.

This clone was counted a few times. This chain joins TRBV11-1 and TRBJ2-5, with 7 bases matching TRBD2. The germline V gene has CDR1 SGHAT and CDR2 FQDESV (reference sequence). The V gene end was trimmed by 5 bases and the J gene end by 9 bases; junction bases not matched to a gene: 12. The CDR3 loop spans 14 amino acids. CDR3 residues: CASSHAAIRGAQYF. CDR3 sequence (DNA): TGTGCCAGCAGCCACGCGGCTATCCGGGGGGCCCAGTACTTC.

This sequence joins TRBV5-4 and TRBJ2-7, with 10 positions matching TRBD1. Germline V gene lookup returns CDR1 SGHNT and CDR2 YYREEE (reference sequence). The CDR3 is 15 residues long. V was pared by 4 bases and J by 2 bases, with 6 bases of the junction left unmatched. CDR3 in DNA: TGTGCCAGCAGCAAATCCGGGACAGGGGCCTACGAGCAGTACTTC. Its translation is CASSKSGTGAYEQYF.

The chain employs TRBV19 and TRBJ2-1; 8 positions match TRBD1. Trimming cost V 1 base and J 10 bases; bases outside gene matches: 3. Germline V gene lookup returns CDR1 LNHDA and CDR2 SQIVND (reference sequence). CDR3 size: 13 residues. The CDR3 nucleotides read TGTGCCAGTAGTATAGGCAGGGGGCGGGAGCAGTTCTTC. Residues: CASSIGRGREQFF. Variable domain in full (rest from reference TRBV19 and TRBJ2-1): DGGITQSPKYLFRKEGQNVTLSCEQNLNHDAMYWYRQDPGQGLRLIYYSQIVNDFQKGDIAEGYSVSREKKESFPLTVTSAQKNPTAFYLCASSIGRGREQFFGPGTRLTVL.

The J gene is TRBJ2-7, the V gene TRBV30; 7 bases map to TRBD1. CDR3 length: 13 residues. V gave up 8 bases and J gave up 1 base; unmatched junction bases: 8. CDR1 is GTSNPN and CDR2 is SVGIG in the germline V gene (reference sequence). The CDR3 coding sequence is TGTGCCCACTCCCGGGACAGATCCTACGAGCAGTACTTC. As protein: CAHSRDRSYEQYF.

The chain carries TRBV7-2 and TRBJ2-7; 16 bases match TRBD2. Trimming cost V 5 bases and J 2 bases; bases outside gene matches: 6. Germline CDR1 and CDR2: SGHTA and FQGNSA. The CDR3 is 17 amino acids. DNA for the CDR3: TGTGCCAGCAGCGCGGGACTAGCGGGGGGGGTCACCTACGAGCAGTACTTC. Its translation: CASSAGLAGGVTYEQYF. Based on the CDR3 plus reference TRBV7-2 and TRBJ2-7, the full variable domain is GAGVSQSPSNKVTEKGKDVELRCDPISGHTALYWYRQSLGQGLEFLIYFQGNSAPDKSGLPSDRFSAERTGGSVSTLTIQRTQQEDSAVYLCASSAGLAGGVTYEQYFGPGTRLTVT.

This chain connects TRBV2 to TRBJ2-3; tentative D call: TRBD2 (5 bases). The CDR3 covers 13 residues. V shed 6 bases and J shed 0 bases, with 7 bases lying between them. Germline values: CDR1 SNHLY, CDR2 FYNNEI. CDR3 region: CASSGDSTDTQYF. The CDR3 nucleotides are TGTGCCAGCAGCGGGGATAGCACAGATACGCAGTATTTT.

V usage is TRBV18 and J usage is TRBJ2-3; 9 nucleotides match TRBD2. Trimming took 3 bases from V and 9 from J; bases not matched to a gene: 7. This CDR3 is 14 amino acids long. The germline V gene has CDR1 KGHSH and CDR2 LQKENI. The CDR3 DNA follows: TGTGCCAGCTCACCCGAGTTAGCGGGGGTGACGCAGTATTTT. Residues: CASSPELAGVTQYF.

This clone was recorded once. This sequence joins TRBV7-3 and TRBJ2-6, with D possibly being TRBD2 (6 bases). This CDR3 has 14 residues. Trimming removed 2 bases at V and 4 bases at J, with 6 bases between. Germline CDR1 reads SGHTA; CDR2 reads FQGTGA. The CDR3 reads CASSLLAGANVLTF. The CDR3 coding sequence is TGTGCCAGCAGCTTACTAGCGGGGGCCAACGTCCTGACTTTC.